A selection of T cell receptor beta chains follows, all from one sample in a study of T cells in Graves' hyperthyroidism and ophthalmopathy. Via MiXCR, TCRdb re-called the multiplex PCR reads, giving one row per CDR3 protein. The sample includes about 610,000 distinct CDR3 sequences, roughly 14% seen only once; the top ten take around 4.1%. Sequencing used blood. The receptor source for this set is a woman aged 40 to 50 with Graves' ophthalmopathy. CDR3s include the opening cysteine and the closing phenylalanine or tryptophan. D genes are given only for firm matches. A row's size may be missing; if present it is once, few, many or a size class.

clone_size | cdr3_length | j_call | v_call | d_call | cdr3_aa | cdr3_nt
few | 15 | TRBJ2-5 | TRBV5-1 | TRBD2 | CASSLGLARRETQYF | TGCGCCAGCAGCTTGGGACTAGCGAGGAGGGAGACCCAGTACTTC
many | 16 | TRBJ2-7 | TRBV20-1 | NA | CSARDKFRDSLGEQYF | TGCAGTGCTAGAGACAAATTCAGGGATTCCTTAGGCGAGCAGTACTTC
many | 16 | TRBJ2-5 | TRBV24-1 | NA | CATSDPSWEAQETQYF | TGTGCCACCAGTGATCCGTCCTGGGAGGCCCAAGAGACCCAGTACTTC
once | 13 | TRBJ1-1 | TRBV6-1 | TRBD1 | CASIRQGDTEAFF | TGTGCCAGCATCAGACAGGGAGACACTGAAGCTTTCTTT
many | 14 | TRBJ2-2 | TRBV6-5 | NA | CASSYAGQTGELFF | TGTGCCAGCAGTTACGCGGGTCAGACCGGGGAGCTGTTTTTT
many | 15 | TRBJ2-2 | TRBV7-2 | NA | CASTLLGLVAGELFF | TGTGCCAGCACCTTGCTCGGCCTGGTGGCCGGGGAGCTGTTTTTT
NA | 17 | TRBJ2-7 | TRBV6-5 | TRBD2 | CASSSGRLAGDRYEQYF | TGTGCCAGCAGTTCGGGCCGACTAGCGGGAGATCGGTACGAGCAGTACTTC
NA | 16 | TRBJ2-7 | TRBV11-2 | TRBD1 | CASSLPSDRESYEQYF | TGTGCCAGCAGCTTACCCTCAGACAGGGAGTCTTACGAGCAGTACTTC
many | 14 | TRBJ2-5 | TRBV14 | NA | CASSQGGHQETQYF | TGTGCCAGCAGCCAAGGGGGACACCAAGAGACCCAGTACTTC
NA | 14 | TRBJ2-7 | TRBV19 | NA | CASSMGPSGYEQYF | TGTGCCAGTAGTATGGGACCTTCGGGCTACGAGCAGTACTTC
NA | 17 | TRBJ2-7 | TRBV6-1 | TRBD1 | CASSTGTGVTTAYEQYF | TGTGCCAGCAGTACCGGGACAGGAGTAACAACCGCTTACGAGCAGTACTTC
NA | 15 | TRBJ2-2 | TRBV7-3 | TRBD2 | CASSRLAGEAGELFF | TGTGCCAGCAGCAGACTAGCGGGAGAAGCGGGGGAGCTGTTTTTT
many | 14 | TRBJ2-5 | TRBV12-3/TRBV12-4 | NA | CASSPRDGQETQYF | TGTGCCAGCAGTCCTCGGGACGGACAAGAGACCCAGTACTTC
many | 14 | TRBJ1-2 | TRBV28 | TRBD1 | CASSSGGTGFPNTF | TGTGCCAGCAGTTCCGGCGGGACAGGGTTCCCGAACACCTTC
many | 13 | TRBJ1-2 | TRBV13 | NA | CASSRRTIDGYTF | TGTGCCAGCAGCAGACGGACAATCGATGGCTACACCTTC
NA | 15 | TRBJ1-2 | TRBV7-2 | TRBD1 | CASSKRDSFQYGYTF | TGTGCCAGCAGCAAAAGGGACAGTTTCCAGTATGGCTACACCTTC
many | 15 | TRBJ2-5 | TRBV28 | TRBD2 | CASSFRGLAEETQYF | TGTGCCAGCAGTTTCCGCGGACTAGCGGAAGAGACCCAGTACTTC
few | 17 | TRBJ2-3 | TRBV4-1 | NA | CASSQDLLAAGTDTQYF | TGCGCCAGCAGCCAAGACCTACTAGCAGCGGGCACAGATACGCAGTATTTT
many | 16 | TRBJ1-2 | TRBV20-1 | NA | CSARASGGRGDDGYTF | TGCAGTGCTAGAGCATCCGGGGGGCGGGGTGATGATGGCTACACCTTC
few | 16 | TRBJ1-5 | TRBV2 | NA | CASSDRESFGNQPQHF | TGTGCCAGCAGTGACAGGGAGTCGTTTGGCAATCAGCCCCAGCATTTT
many | 15 | TRBJ2-7 | TRBV2 | TRBD1 | CASSATGTGAYEQYF | TGTGCCAGCAGTGCTACCGGGACAGGGGCCTACGAGCAGTACTTC
many | 16 | TRBJ1-2 | TRBV13 | NA | CASSLLTRGDGYGYTF | TGTGCCAGCAGTCTACTTACCAGGGGAGATGGCTATGGCTACACCTTC
NA | 16 | TRBJ1-2 | TRBV5-1 | NA | CASSSGQGLSNYGYTF | TGCGCCAGCAGCTCTGGCCAGGGCCTCTCTAACTATGGCTACACCTTC
many | 15 | TRBJ1-2 | TRBV27 | NA | CATQSLSGENYGYTF | TGTGCCACCCAATCTCTTTCTGGGGAGAACTATGGCTACACCTTC
many | 12 | TRBJ2-5 | TRBV29-1 | NA | CSVERFPETQYF | TGCAGCGTTGAGCGGTTTCCAGAGACCCAGTACTTC
many | 13 | TRBJ1-1 | TRBV7-3 | TRBD1 | CASSIGTGGVAFF | TGTGCCAGCAGCATCGGGACAGGGGGTGTAGCTTTCTTT
NA | 16 | TRBJ2-2 | TRBV2 | NA | CASSEKGEWLVGELFF | TGTGCCAGCAGTGAAAAAGGGGAGTGGCTGGTGGGGGAGCTGTTTTTT
many | 15 | TRBJ1-1 | TRBV6-2/TRBV6-3 | NA | CASSYSLGGATEAFF | TGTGCCAGCAGTTACTCGTTGGGAGGGGCCACTGAAGCTTTCTTT
many | 15 | TRBJ1-5 | TRBV28 | NA | CASSLGQIEAQPQHF | TGTGCCAGCAGTTTAGGACAGATTGAGGCTCAGCCCCAGCATTTT
NA | 15 | TRBJ2-4 | TRBV4-3 | NA | CASSQDEVAKNIQYF | TGCGCCAGCAGCCAAGACGAGGTAGCCAAAAACATTCAGTACTTC
few | 19 | TRBJ2-7 | TRBV20-1 | NA | CSARDSGLRGGGSSYEQYF | TGCAGTGCTAGAGATTCCGGGTTAAGGGGGGGCGGCTCCTCCTACGAGCAGTACTTC
many | 14 | TRBJ2-2 | TRBV2 | NA | CASRGHLNTGELFF | TGTGCCAGCAGGGGACACCTGAACACCGGGGAGCTGTTTTTT
NA | 17 | TRBJ1-6 | TRBV11-2 | NA | CASSLFRGSSYNSPLHF | TGTGCCAGCAGCCTGTTCCGGGGGAGCTCCTATAATTCACCCCTCCACTTT
many | 15 | TRBJ2-7 | TRBV6-2/TRBV6-3 | NA | CASRTDYQGSYEQYF | TGTGCCAGCAGAACGGACTACCAAGGGTCCTACGAGCAGTACTTC
many | 18 | TRBJ1-1 | TRBV10-3 | NA | CAISDGGLSVIVNTEAFF | TGTGCCATCAGTGACGGCGGATTATCTGTCATAGTGAACACTGAAGCTTTCTTT
many | 15 | TRBJ2-5 | TRBV20-1 | TRBD1 | CSARLWSRGRETQYF | TGCAGTGCTAGATTATGGTCTAGGGGGCGGGAGACCCAGTACTTC
many | 16 | TRBJ2-7 | TRBV6-2/TRBV6-3 | TRBD2 | CASSEWLTSGIYEQYF | TGTGCCAGCAGTGAGTGGCTGACTAGCGGGATTTACGAGCAGTACTTC
NA | 17 | TRBJ2-5 | TRBV12-3/TRBV12-4 | NA | CASSLDFGRVLQETQYF | TGTGCCAGCAGTTTAGACTTTGGTAGGGTCCTTCAAGAGACCCAGTACTTC
NA | 13 | TRBJ2-7 | TRBV6-1 | NA | CASTKTSSYEQYF | TGTGCCAGCACGAAGACTTCGTCCTACGAGCAGTACTTC
many | 15 | TRBJ2-7 | TRBV28 | TRBD2 | CASSFRETSRGGQYF | TGTGCCAGCAGTTTTAGAGAGACTAGCCGAGGTGGGCAGTACTTC
NA | 15 | TRBJ2-7 | TRBV5-1 | NA | CASSLGGSFSYEQYF | TGCGCCAGCAGCTTGGGGGGCTCCTTCTCCTACGAGCAGTACTTC
many | 13 | TRBJ1-1 | TRBV15 | NA | CATSRDPDTEAFF | TGTGCCACCAGCAGAGATCCCGACACTGAAGCTTTCTTT
NA | 16 | TRBJ2-5 | TRBV12-3/TRBV12-4 | TRBD1 | CASSPGTGPIQETQYF | TGTGCCAGCAGTCCGGGGACAGGGCCAATCCAAGAGACCCAGTACTTC
many | 17 | TRBJ2-7 | TRBV6-5 | TRBD2 | CASSYGGTSGSVYEQYF | TGTGCCAGCAGTTACGGAGGGACTAGCGGGAGTGTCTACGAGCAGTACTTC
few | 15 | TRBJ1-1 | TRBV27 | TRBD1 | CASSPLTGIHTEAFF | TGTGCCAGCAGTCCCCTGACAGGGATCCACACTGAAGCTTTCTTT
many | 13 | TRBJ1-1 | TRBV29-1 | NA | CSVGPNMGTEAFF | TGCAGCGTTGGCCCGAACATGGGGACTGAAGCTTTCTTT
many | 15 | TRBJ1-5 | TRBV30 | TRBD1 | CAWVPGTGVDQPQHF | TGTGCCTGGGTTCCCGGGACAGGGGTAGATCAGCCCCAGCATTTT
many | 16 | TRBJ1-5 | TRBV28 | NA | CASSPFPGNANQPQHF | TGTGCCAGCAGTCCCTTCCCCGGGAATGCCAATCAGCCCCAGCATTTT
many | 16 | TRBJ2-5 | TRBV7-2 | TRBD2 | CASRTGTSGDQETQYF | TGTGCCAGCAGAACCGGGACTAGCGGAGACCAAGAGACCCAGTACTTC
many | 15 | TRBJ1-1 | TRBV20-1 | NA | CSAFPPDGANTEAFF | TGCAGTGCTTTCCCCCCGGATGGGGCTAACACTGAAGCTTTCTTT
once | 16 | TRBJ1-3 | TRBV27 | TRBD1 | CASRDRQGSSGNTIYF | TGTGCCAGCAGAGACAGACAGGGATCCTCTGGAAACACCATATATTTT
NA | 15 | TRBJ2-7 | TRBV10-2 | TRBD2 | CASSLGTSVNYEQYF | TGCGCCAGCAGTCTCGGGACTAGCGTTAACTACGAGCAGTACTTC
NA | 13 | TRBJ2-7 | TRBV28 | TRBD2 | CASNLSGRATQYF | TGTGCCAGCAACCTTAGCGGGAGGGCTACGCAGTACTTC
many | 16 | TRBJ1-2 | TRBV7-9 | NA | CASSESSLGLNYGYTF | TGTGCCAGCAGCGAGTCGAGCCTGGGGTTGAACTATGGCTACACCTTC
NA | 15 | TRBJ2-7 | TRBV6-5 | NA | CASSYGGIVLYEQYF | TGTGCCAGCAGTTACGGCGGGATCGTCCTCTACGAGCAGTACTTC